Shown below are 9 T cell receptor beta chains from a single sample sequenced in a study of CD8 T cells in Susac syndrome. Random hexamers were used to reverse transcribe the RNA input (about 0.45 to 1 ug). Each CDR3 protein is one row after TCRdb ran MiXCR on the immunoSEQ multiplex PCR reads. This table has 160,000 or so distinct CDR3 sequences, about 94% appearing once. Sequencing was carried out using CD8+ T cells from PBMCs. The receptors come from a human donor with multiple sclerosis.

In DNA form, the CDR3 reads TGTGCCAGCAGCCAGATTCGCGGGGGGCTCTACAATGAGCAGTTCTTC. Amino acids: CASSQIRGGLYNEQFF. The chain is built from TRBV14 and TRBJ2-1; 8 nucleotides match TRBD2. V shed 3 bases, J shed 3 bases, and the junction held 7 bases outside the gene matches. CDR1 and CDR2 (germline): SGHDN, FVKESK. The CDR3 is 16 residues long.

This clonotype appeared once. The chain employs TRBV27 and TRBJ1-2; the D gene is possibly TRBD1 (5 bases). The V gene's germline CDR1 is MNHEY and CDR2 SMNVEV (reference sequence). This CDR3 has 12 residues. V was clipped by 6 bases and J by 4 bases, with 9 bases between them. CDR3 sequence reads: CASRTDSYGYTF. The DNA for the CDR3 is TGTGCCAGCAGGACTGACAGCTATGGCTACACCTTC.

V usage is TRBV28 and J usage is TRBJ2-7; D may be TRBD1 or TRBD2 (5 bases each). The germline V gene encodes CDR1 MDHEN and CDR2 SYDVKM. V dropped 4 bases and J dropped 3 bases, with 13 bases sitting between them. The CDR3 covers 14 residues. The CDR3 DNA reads TGTGCCAGCAGTTCCCCGGGGCTACGCTACGAGCAGTACTTC. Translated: CASSSPGLRYEQYF.

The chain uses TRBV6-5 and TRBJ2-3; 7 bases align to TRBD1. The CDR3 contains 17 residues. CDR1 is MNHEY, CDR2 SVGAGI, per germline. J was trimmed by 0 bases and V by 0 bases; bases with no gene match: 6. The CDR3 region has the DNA TGTGCCAGCAGTTACTCTGAGGGGGCGGAGAGCACAGATACGCAGTATTTT. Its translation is CASSYSEGAESTDTQYF.

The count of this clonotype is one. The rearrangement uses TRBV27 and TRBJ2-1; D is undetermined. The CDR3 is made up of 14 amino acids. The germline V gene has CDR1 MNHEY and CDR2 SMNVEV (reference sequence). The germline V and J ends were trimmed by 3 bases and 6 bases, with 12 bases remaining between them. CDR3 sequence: CASSFVKLGNEQFF. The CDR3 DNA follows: TGTGCCAGCAGTTTCGTGAAGCTCGGCAATGAGCAGTTCTTC.

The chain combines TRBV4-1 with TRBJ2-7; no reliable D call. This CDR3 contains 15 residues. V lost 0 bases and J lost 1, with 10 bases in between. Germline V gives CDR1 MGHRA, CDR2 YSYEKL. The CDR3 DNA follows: TGCGCCAGCAGCCAAGAACGGACGATTTCCTACGAGCAGTACTTC. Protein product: CASSQERTISYEQYF.

CDR3 residues: CASSAEGQGATGELFF. The CDR3 coding sequence is TGTGCCAGCAGCGCGGAAGGACAGGGGGCAACCGGGGAGCTGTTTTTT. This chain links TRBV9 with TRBJ2-2; TRBD1 matches 11 bases. CDR3 length equals 16 residues. V shed 3 bases, J shed 5 bases, and the junction held 6 bases outside the gene matches. From germline, CDR1 is SGDLS and CDR2 YYNGEE.

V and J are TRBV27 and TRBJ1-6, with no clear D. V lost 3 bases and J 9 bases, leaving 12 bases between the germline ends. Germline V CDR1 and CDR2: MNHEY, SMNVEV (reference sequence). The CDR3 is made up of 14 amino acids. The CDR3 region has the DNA TGTGCCAGCAGTTTTCTTACTCGGGGTTCACCCCTCCACTTT. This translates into CASSFLTRGSPLHF.

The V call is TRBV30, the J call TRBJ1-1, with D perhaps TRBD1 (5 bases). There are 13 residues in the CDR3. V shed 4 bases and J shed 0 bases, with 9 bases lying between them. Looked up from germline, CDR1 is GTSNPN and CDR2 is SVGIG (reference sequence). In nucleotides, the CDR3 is TGTGCCTGGAAAAGGGGTCTGAACACTGAAGCTTTCTTT. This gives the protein CAWKRGLNTEAFF. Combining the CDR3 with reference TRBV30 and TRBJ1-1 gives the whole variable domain SQTIHQWPATLVQPVGSPLSLECTVEGTSNPNLYWYRQAAGRGLQLLFYSVGIGQISSEVPQNLSASRPQDRQFILSSKKLLLSDSGFYLCAWKRGLNTEAFFGQGTRLTVV.